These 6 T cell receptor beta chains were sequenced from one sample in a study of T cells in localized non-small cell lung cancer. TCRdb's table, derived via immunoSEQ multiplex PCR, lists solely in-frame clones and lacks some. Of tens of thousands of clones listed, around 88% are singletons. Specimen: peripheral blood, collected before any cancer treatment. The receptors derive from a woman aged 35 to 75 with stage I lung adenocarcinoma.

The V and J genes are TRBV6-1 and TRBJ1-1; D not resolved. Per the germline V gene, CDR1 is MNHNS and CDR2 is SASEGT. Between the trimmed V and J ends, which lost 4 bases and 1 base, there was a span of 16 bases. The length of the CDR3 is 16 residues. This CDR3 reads CASSGRVHSGNTEAFF. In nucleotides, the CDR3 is TGTGCCAGCAGTGGTAGGGTCCACAGTGGGAACACTGAAGCTTTCTTT.

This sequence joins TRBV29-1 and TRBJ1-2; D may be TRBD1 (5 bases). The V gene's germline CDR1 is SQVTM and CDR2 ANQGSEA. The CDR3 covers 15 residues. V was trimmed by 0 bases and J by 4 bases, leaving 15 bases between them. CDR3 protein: CSVEDDEGLGYGYTF. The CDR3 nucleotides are TGCAGCGTTGAAGATGACGAGGGGTTGGGCTATGGCTACACCTTC.

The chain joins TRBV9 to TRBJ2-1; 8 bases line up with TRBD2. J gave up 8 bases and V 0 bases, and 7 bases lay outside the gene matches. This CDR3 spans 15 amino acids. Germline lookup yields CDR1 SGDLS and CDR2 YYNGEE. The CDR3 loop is CASSVAGGGFDEQFF. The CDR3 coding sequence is TGTGCCAGCAGCGTAGCGGGGGGGGGTTTCGATGAGCAGTTCTTC.

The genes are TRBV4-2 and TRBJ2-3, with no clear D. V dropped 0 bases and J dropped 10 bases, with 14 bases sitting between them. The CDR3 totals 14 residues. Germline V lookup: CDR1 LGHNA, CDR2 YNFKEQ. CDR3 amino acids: CASSQDLGVPAQYF. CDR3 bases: TGTGCCAGCAGCCAAGATCTGGGTGTTCCTGCGCAGTATTTT.

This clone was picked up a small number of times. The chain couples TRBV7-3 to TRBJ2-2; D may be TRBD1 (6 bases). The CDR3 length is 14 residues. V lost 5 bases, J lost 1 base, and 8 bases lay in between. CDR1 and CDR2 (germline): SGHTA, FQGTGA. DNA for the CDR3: TGTGCCAGCAGCCCGGGACAGAACACCGGGGAGCTGTTTTTT. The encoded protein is CASSPGQNTGELFF. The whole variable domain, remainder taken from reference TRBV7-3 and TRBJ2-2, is GAGVSQTPSNKVTEKGKYVELRCDPISGHTALYWYRQSLGQGPEFLIYFQGTGAADDSGLPNDRFFAVRPEGSVSTLKIQRTERGDSAVYLCASSPGQNTGELFFGEGSRLTVL.

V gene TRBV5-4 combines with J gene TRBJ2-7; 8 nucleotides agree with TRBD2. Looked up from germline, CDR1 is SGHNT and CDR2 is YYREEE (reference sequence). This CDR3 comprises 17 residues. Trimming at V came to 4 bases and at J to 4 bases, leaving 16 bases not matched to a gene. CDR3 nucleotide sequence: TGTGCCAGCAGCCCCGCTATGGGGACGGCGGGGGGTTACGAGCAGTACTTC. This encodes CASSPAMGTAGGYEQYF.